This T cell receptor beta chain was captured in a study of blood T cell repertoires in COVID-19. Clones were read by immunoSEQ multiplex PCR, and TCRdb kept only the in-frame ones, dropping some. The table has approximately 110,000 clones, 83% seen once. Trimming removed 1 base from V and 5 bases from J, with 15 bases in between. This CDR3 is built from 15 residues. Germline CDR1 SGHVS, CDR2 FQNEAQ. The chain couples TRBV7-8 to TRBJ2-7, with D possibly TRBD1 on 6 matching bases. The sequenced sample was peripheral blood. This TCR derives from a woman in her fifties or sixties with acute or convalescent COVID-19. CDR3 sequence reads: CASSLGAGERDEQYF. The CDR3 DNA sequence: TGTGCCAGCAGCTTAGGGGCAGGGGAGAGGGACGAGCAGTACTTC.